This T cell receptor (beta chain) was captured in a study of control samples from healthy donors and cancer patients. V lost 0 bases and J lost 1, with 7 bases in between. This CDR3 comprises 14 residues. Germline V gene sequence: CDR1 SGHRS, CDR2 YFSETQ. Generated by immunoSEQ multiplex PCR, the TCRdb table keeps only in-frame clones and is missing some. The data show about 57,000 clones, around 94% seen once. Sequencing input: blood. The chain employs TRBV5-1 and TRBJ1-1; D not certain. This receptor was taken from a man aged 25-45 years in good health. The CDR3 DNA reads TGCGCCAGCAGCTTGGCGGGTCCGAACACTGAAGCTTTCTTT. It is translated as CASSLAGPNTEAFF.